These T cell receptor beta chains were read from a single sample in a study of shared clonotypes between healthy human individuals. Assay: immunoSEQ multiplex PCR; the TCRdb copy retains only in-frame clones and omits some. Of about 1.5 million clones detected, 98% appear once; the ten largest clones hold about 0.42%. Source material: naive CD4+ T cells sorted from blood. These receptors all come from a young man in good health. Each CDR3 is given with its conserved first and last residue. A D gene is named only where the DNA matches it firmly. Expanded clones are given a class, and other clones once, few, many or no size at all.

TRBD2	once	TRBV30	TRBJ2-7	TGTGCCTGGAGGCCCGGGACTATGCTCTCCTACGAGCAGTACTTC	CAWRPGTMLSYEQYF
-	-	TRBV7-2	TRBJ2-1	TGTGCCAGCAGCTTACCCCGGCAGAGGGGCTACAATGAGCAGTTCTTC	CASSLPRQRGYNEQFF
-	-	TRBV6-1	TRBJ2-5	TGTGCCAGCAGTGAACAGGGGTCGAGGGAGACCCAGTACTTC	CASSEQGSRETQYF
TRBD1	-	TRBV9	TRBJ2-7	TGTGCCAGCAGCGTATCCCCTCTGAGACAGGGGGTGGACGAGCAGTACTTC	CASSVSPLRQGVDEQYF
TRBD1	-	TRBV7-7	TRBJ2-1	TGTGCCAGCGCACCGGGACAGGGATTAAATGAGCAGTTCTTC	CASAPGQGLNEQFF
-	-	TRBV5-1	TRBJ1-3	TGCGCCAGCAGCTTGGCCGGGATCCGGCGGGGAAACACCATATATTTT	CASSLAGIRRGNTIYF
TRBD2	-	TRBV28	TRBJ2-7	TGTGCCAGCAGTTTCGTACCGGGACTAGACCATTACGAGCAGTACTTC	CASSFVPGLDHYEQYF
TRBD2	-	TRBV11-2	TRBJ2-7	TGTGCCAGCAGCTTATACGACCATAGTTTGCGGGAGGTTAACTACGAGCAGTACTTC	CASSLYDHSLREVNYEQYF
-	-	TRBV4-3	TRBJ1-2	TGCGCCAGCAGCCAAGATGACATGCACTATGGCTACACCTTC	CASSQDDMHYGYTF
TRBD1	-	TRBV19	TRBJ2-1	TGTGCCAGTAAGCCCCCCACCGGGACAGGGTCAAATGAGCAGTTCTTC	CASKPPTGTGSNEQFF
-	-	TRBV11-2	TRBJ2-3	TGTGCCAGCAGATTGGCGGATGGCACAGATACGCAGTATTTT	CASRLADGTDTQYF
-	-	TRBV6-5	TRBJ2-1	TGTGCCAGCAGTTATCCAGGGGGGCCGAATGAGCAGTTCTTC	CASSYPGGPNEQFF
-	-	TRBV11-2	TRBJ2-7	TGTGCCAGCAGCTTAGCCCTTGGACAGAATCGGTACTTC	CASSLALGQNRYF
-	-	TRBV28	TRBJ2-7	TGTGCCAGCAGTGGGGCCGGGACCCACAACGAGCAGTACTTC	CASSGAGTHNEQYF
TRBD2	-	TRBV27	TRBJ2-5	TGTGCCAGCTCTAAGCGGGGTCAAGAGACCCAGTACTTC	CASSKRGQETQYF
-	few	TRBV19	TRBJ1-3	TGTGCCAGTAGTAACAGGGATTGGAACACCATATATTTT	CASSNRDWNTIYF
TRBD1	-	TRBV28	TRBJ1-5	TGTGCCAGCAGTGTACAGGGGCAGCCCCAGCATTTT	CASSVQGQPQHF
TRBD1	-	TRBV19	TRBJ1-5	TGTGCCAGTAGTATCCAGGGGGAAAAGCCCCAGCATTTT	CASSIQGEKPQHF
-	-	TRBV29-1	TRBJ2-5	TGCAGCGTTGGTCACGAGACCCAGTACTTC	CSVGHETQYF
-	-	TRBV5-1	TRBJ2-5	TGCGCCAGCAGCTCCTTGGACTACTCAACGACCCAGTACTTC	CASSSLDYSTTQYF
-	-	TRBV28	TRBJ1-5	TGTGCCAGCATTCCTGGGTCGGGGGCAGAGAATCAGCCCCAGCATTTT	CASIPGSGAENQPQHF
-	-	TRBV6-6	TRBJ1-1	TGTGCCAGCAGGTCCTTGGGTCCGAACACTGAAGCTTTCTTT	CASRSLGPNTEAFF
TRBD1	-	TRBV11-2	TRBJ1-1	TGTGCCAGCACCCCTACAGGGGAACCTGAAGCTTTCTTT	CASTPTGEPEAFF
-	-	TRBV2	TRBJ2-2	TGTGCCAGCAGTGAAGTGACTAGGAACACCGGGGAGCTGTTTTTT	CASSEVTRNTGELFF
-	once	TRBV7-2	TRBJ2-5	TGTGCCAGCAGCTTTAATCCGGGGCGGGAGACCCAGTACTTC	CASSFNPGRETQYF
-	once	TRBV28	TRBJ1-2	TGTGCCAGCAGTTCCTTCTATGGCTACACCTTC	CASSSFYGYTF
TRBD1	-	TRBV2	TRBJ1-1	TGTGCCAGCAGCTACAGGGGGAACACTGAAGCTTTCTTT	CASSYRGNTEAFF
-	-	TRBV30	TRBJ2-7	TGTGCCTGGAGTCCCAGGCCCTACGAGCAGTACTTC	CAWSPRPYEQYF
-	-	TRBV7-8	TRBJ1-5	TGTGCCAGCAGCTCAGCTGGGGGGTTGGGTCAGCCCCAGCATTTT	CASSSAGGLGQPQHF
-	-	TRBV2	TRBJ1-1	TGTGCCAGCAGTGACAGGGTGGGTAACACTGAAGCTTTCTTT	CASSDRVGNTEAFF
TRBD2	-	TRBV10-3	TRBJ2-1	TGTGCCATCAACCTCAACGCGGCGGGAGGCAGCTCCTACAATGAGCAGTTCTTC	CAINLNAAGGSSYNEQFF
TRBD1	-	TRBV5-1	TRBJ2-3	TGCGCCAGCAGCGTCGACAGGGGGCAAAGCTCCACAGATACGCAGTATTTT	CASSVDRGQSSTDTQYF
-	once	TRBV6-5	TRBJ2-5	TGTGCCAGCAGTTATACAGGTCCCGTTGAGACCCAGTACTTC	CASSYTGPVETQYF
-	once	TRBV29-1	TRBJ2-1	TGCAGCGTAGACCGGGACGACAATGAGCAGTTCTTC	CSVDRDDNEQFF
-	-	TRBV28	TRBJ2-7	TGTGCCAGCAGTTTCCTAGGGAACGAGCAGTACTTC	CASSFLGNEQYF